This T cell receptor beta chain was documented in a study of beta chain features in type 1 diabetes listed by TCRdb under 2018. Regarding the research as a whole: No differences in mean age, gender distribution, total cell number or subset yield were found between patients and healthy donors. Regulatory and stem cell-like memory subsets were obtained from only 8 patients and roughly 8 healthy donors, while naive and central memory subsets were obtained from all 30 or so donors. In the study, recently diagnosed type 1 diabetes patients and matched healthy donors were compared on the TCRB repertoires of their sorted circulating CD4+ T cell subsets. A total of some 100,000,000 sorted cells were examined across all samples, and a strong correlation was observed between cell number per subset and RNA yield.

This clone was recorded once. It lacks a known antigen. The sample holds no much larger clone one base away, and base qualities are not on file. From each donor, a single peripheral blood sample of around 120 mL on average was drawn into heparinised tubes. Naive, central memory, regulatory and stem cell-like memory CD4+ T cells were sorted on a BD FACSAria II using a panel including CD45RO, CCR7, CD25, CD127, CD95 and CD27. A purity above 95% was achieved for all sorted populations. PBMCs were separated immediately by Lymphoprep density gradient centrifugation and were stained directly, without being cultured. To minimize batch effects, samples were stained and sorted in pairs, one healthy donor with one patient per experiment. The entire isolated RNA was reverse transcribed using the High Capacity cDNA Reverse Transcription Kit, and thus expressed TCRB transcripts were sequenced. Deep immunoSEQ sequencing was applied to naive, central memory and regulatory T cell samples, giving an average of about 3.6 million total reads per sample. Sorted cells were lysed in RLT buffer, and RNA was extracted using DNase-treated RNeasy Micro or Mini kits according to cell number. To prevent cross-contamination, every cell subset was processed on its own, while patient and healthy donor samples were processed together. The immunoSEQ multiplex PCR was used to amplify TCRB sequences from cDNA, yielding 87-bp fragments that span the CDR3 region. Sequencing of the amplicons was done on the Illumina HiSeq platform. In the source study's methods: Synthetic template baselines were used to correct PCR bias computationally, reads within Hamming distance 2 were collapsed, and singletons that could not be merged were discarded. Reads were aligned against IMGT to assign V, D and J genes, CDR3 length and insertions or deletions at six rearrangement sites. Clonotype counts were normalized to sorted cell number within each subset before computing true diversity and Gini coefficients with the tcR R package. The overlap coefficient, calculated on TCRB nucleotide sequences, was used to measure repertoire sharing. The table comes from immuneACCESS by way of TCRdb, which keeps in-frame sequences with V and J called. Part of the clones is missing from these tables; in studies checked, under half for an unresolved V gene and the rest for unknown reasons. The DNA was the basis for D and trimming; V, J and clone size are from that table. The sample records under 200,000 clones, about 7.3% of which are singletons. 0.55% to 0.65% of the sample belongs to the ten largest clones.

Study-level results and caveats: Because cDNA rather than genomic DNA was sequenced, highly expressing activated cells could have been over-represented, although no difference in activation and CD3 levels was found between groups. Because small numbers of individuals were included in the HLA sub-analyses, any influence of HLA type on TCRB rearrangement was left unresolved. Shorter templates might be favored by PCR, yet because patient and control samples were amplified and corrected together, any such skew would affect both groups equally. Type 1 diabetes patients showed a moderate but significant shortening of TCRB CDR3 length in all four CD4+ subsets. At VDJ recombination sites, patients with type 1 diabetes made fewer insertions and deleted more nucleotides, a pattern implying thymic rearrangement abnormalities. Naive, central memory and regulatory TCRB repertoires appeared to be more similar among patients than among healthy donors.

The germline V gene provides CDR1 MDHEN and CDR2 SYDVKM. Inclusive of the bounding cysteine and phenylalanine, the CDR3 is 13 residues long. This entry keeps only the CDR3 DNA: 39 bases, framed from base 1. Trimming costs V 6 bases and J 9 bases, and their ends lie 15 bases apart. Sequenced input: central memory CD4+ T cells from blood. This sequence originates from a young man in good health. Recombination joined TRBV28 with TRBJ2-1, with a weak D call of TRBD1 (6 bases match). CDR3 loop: CASRDSGEREQFF. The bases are TGTGCCAGCAGAGACTCAGGGGAACGTGAGCAGTTCTTC.